The present entry profiles one TCR beta chain with its context. This record comes from a study of shared clonotypes between healthy human individuals. In the study overall: Donor composition was a couple of women and three men, aged 18 to 49.

Germline CDR1 SGHDN, CDR2 FVKESK. V was cut by 1 base and J by 5 bases, with 11 bases left in between. The CDR3 contains 14 residues. Assay: immunoSEQ multiplex PCR; the TCRdb copy retains only in-frame clones and omits some. Found here are fewer than 2.5 million clones, over 85% of them singletons; the top ten hold around 0.37%. Donors were Caucasian adults residing in Nashville, Tennessee, USA. Sequences were obtained from naive CD4+ T cells from PBMCs. Subset given: CD45RA+ positively selected. This sequence originates from a young man in good health. Some clones in this sample may be carry-over from other donors' samples. The chain carries TRBV14 and TRBJ1-2; possibly TRBD1 for D (5 bases). In DNA, the CDR3 is TGTGCCAGCAGCCAAGGGGGCGCAGGGTATGGCTACACCTTC. This translates into CASSQGGAGYGYTF.